The sequence of this TCR beta chain was determined in a study of blood T cell repertoires in COVID-19. At the level of the study: T cells, B-cell-depleted T cells, or PBMCs supplied cDNA or gDNA.

Sequenced by immunoSEQ multiplex PCR; TCRdb stores in-frame clones only, minus some. The sample lists 70,000 to 90,000 clones, less than 85% occurring once. This clonotype was obtained from a human donor in a cohort sampled during active COVID-19. The sequenced material came from peripheral blood.

The CDR3 DNA reads TGCGCCAGCAGCTTGAGTGGGGCCCCTGCTGAGCAGTTCTTC. The encoded protein is CASSLSGAPAEQFF. V gene TRBV5-1 combines with J gene TRBJ2-1; possible D gene TRBD1, 5 bases. This CDR3 contains 14 residues. Germline CDR1 SGHRS, CDR2 YFSETQ. Trimming pared 1 base from V and 9 bases from J, leaving 14 bases between.